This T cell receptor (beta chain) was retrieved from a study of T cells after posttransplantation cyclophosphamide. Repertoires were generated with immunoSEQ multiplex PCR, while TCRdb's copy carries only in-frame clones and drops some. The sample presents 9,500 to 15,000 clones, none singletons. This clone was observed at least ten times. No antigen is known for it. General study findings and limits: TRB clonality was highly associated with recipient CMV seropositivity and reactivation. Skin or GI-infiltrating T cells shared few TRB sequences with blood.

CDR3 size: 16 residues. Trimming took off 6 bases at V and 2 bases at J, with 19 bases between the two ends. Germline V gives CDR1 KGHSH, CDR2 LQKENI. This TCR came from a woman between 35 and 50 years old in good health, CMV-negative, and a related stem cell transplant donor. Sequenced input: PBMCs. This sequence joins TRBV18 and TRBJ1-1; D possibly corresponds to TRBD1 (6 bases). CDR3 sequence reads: CASSRYRAEGNTEAFF. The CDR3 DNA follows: TGTGCCAGCTCTAGATACAGGGCCGAGGGAAACACTGAAGCTTTCTTT.